Presented here are 6 T cell receptor beta chains from one specimen sequenced in a study of immune evolution from preneoplasia to lung adenocarcinoma. The data were produced by immunoSEQ multiplex PCR, yet TCRdb's version contains in-frame clones alone and is incomplete. The table has 13,000 to 15,000 clones, 81% seen once. The sequenced material came from FFPE minimally invasive lung adenocarcinoma tissue. Receptors originate from a person aged 55-80 years with lung adenocarcinoma.

The chain joins TRBV9 to TRBJ2-7; 8 bases map to TRBD2. Germline V CDR1 and CDR2: SGDLS, YYNGEE. V lost 5 bases and J lost 3; bases outside the gene matches: 7. This CDR3 is built from 14 residues. CDR3 nucleotides: TGTGCCAGCAGTCGGGGGGGAGTCAGCTACGAGCAGTACTTC. Translating gives CASSRGGVSYEQYF.

This clone was seen more than once but under ten times. The chain is built from TRBV2 and TRBJ1-4; maybe TRBD1 (5 bases). Germline V gives CDR1 SNHLY, CDR2 FYNNEI. The CDR3 is made up of 15 amino acids. Trimming took 8 bases from V and 8 from J, leaving 21 bases between them. CDR3 bases: TGTGCCAGCTATTCTAGGGGCCAACGGGGGGAAAAACTGTTTTTT. Its translation: CASYSRGQRGEKLFF.

The J gene is TRBJ2-7, the V gene TRBV5-4; 12 bases agree with TRBD2. V dropped 0 bases and J dropped 4; count of bases not matched to a gene: 2. This CDR3 is built from 15 residues. Germline values: CDR1 SGHNT, CDR2 YYREEE (reference sequence). The chain's CDR3 is CASSLGTSGIYEQYF. The CDR3 region has the DNA TGTGCCAGCAGCTTGGGGACTAGCGGGATTTACGAGCAGTACTTC.

This rearrangement joins TRBV2 to TRBJ1-5; D gene uncertain. Germline loops: CDR1 SNHLY, CDR2 FYNNEI. V shed 4 bases and J shed 3 bases, with 7 bases lying between them. This CDR3 contains 13 residues. The CDR3 bases are TGTGCCAGCAGTGGCAGGTTCAATCAGCCCCAGCATTTT. Translating it yields CASSGRFNQPQHF.

The chain uses TRBV7-3 and TRBJ2-7; D is uncertain. Germline values: CDR1 SGHTA, CDR2 FQGTGA. V was shortened by 6 bases and J by 5 bases, with 20 bases between the two germline ends. The CDR3 has 15 residues. The CDR3 sequence is CASRRFDIGADEQYF. In DNA form, the CDR3 reads TGTGCCAGCAGGCGCTTCGACATAGGTGCAGACGAGCAGTACTTC.

The chain links TRBV5-6 to TRBJ1-6; possibly TRBD1 for D (6 bases). Germline V gene lookup returns CDR1 SGHDT and CDR2 YYEEEE. V gave up 2 bases and J gave up 7 bases, with 16 bases separating them. CDR3 length: 16 residues. CDR3 nucleotides: TGTGCCAGCAGCTTTAGGACAGCCTCGCCAAATTCACCCCTCCACTTT. Translating gives CASSFRTASPNSPLHF.